One and the same sample provided the 23 T cell receptor beta chains below, sequenced in a study of T cells in narcolepsy. This table comes from immunoSEQ multiplex PCR, and its TCRdb copy is limited to in-frame clones, with some not included. The repertoire holds under 40,000 clones, with roughly four fifths as singletons. The material sequenced was memory (CD45RA-) CD4+ T cells from blood. These receptor sequences come from a human donor in good health.

The rearrangement uses TRBV28 and TRBJ1-5; no clear D. Looked up from germline, CDR1 is MDHEN and CDR2 is SYDVKM. The germline V and J ends were trimmed by 2 bases and 7 bases, with 6 bases remaining between them. The CDR3 consists of 12 residues. In DNA form, the CDR3 reads TGTGCCAGCAGTTTAACCGGCCAGCCCCAGCATTTT. Its translation: CASSLTGQPQHF.

The table lists this clone with a count of one. The chain recombines TRBV18 with TRBJ1-5, with TRBD1 matching over 7 bases. This CDR3 is 14 amino acids long. Germline CDR1 is KGHSH and CDR2 is LQKENI. V gave up 6 bases and J gave up 0 bases; unmatched junction bases: 2. The CDR3 DNA sequence: TGTGCCAGCTCCCAGGGGGATAGCAATCAGCCCCAGCATTTT. Its protein product is CASSQGDSNQPQHF. Full variable domain (remainder filled in from reference TRBV18 and TRBJ1-5): NAGVMQNPRHLVRRRGQEARLRCSPMKGHSHVYWYRQLPEEGLKFMVYLQKENIIDESGMPKERFSAEFPKEGPSILRIQQVVRGDSAAYFCASSQGDSNQPQHFGDGTRLSIL.

The rearrangement uses TRBV6-1 and TRBJ1-5, with 9 bases that match TRBD1. Germline loops: CDR1 MNHNS, CDR2 SASEGT. The V segment lost 4 bases and the J segment 6 bases; nucleotides outside the gene matches: 13. This CDR3 comprises 17 residues. CDR3 protein: CASSASVTGGAGQPQHF. The CDR3 DNA reads TGTGCCAGCAGTGCGTCCGTTACAGGGGGCGCTGGTCAGCCCCAGCATTTT.

This clone was seen a few times. This sequence joins TRBV7-2 and TRBJ1-1, with D perhaps matching TRBD1 (6 bases). V was clipped by 2 bases and J by 3 bases, with 7 bases between them. The CDR3 is 13 amino acids. The V gene's germline CDR1 is SGHTA and CDR2 FQGNSA. The CDR3: CASSLKGDTEAFF. The CDR3 DNA reads TGTGCCAGCAGCTTAAAGGGGGACACTGAAGCTTTCTTT.

The chain recombines TRBV7-2 with TRBJ2-3, with D unclear. V lost 1 base, J lost 9 bases, and 8 bases lay in between. Germline CDR1 SGHTA, CDR2 FQGNSA. This CDR3 spans 12 amino acids. In DNA, the CDR3 is TGTGCCAGCAGCTTAGAAGGCCTAACGCAGTATTTT. This codes for CASSLEGLTQYF. Filled out from reference TRBV7-2 and TRBJ2-3, the complete variable domain reads GAGVSQSPSNKVTEKGKDVELRCDPISGHTALYWYRQSLGQGLEFLIYFQGNSAPDKSGLPSDRFSAERTGGSVSTLTIQRTQQEDSAVYLCASSLEGLTQYFGPGTRLTVL.

This clone has just a few counts. The rearrangement links TRBV5-1 to TRBJ2-7, with unresolved D. This CDR3 has 14 amino acids. V dropped 2 bases and J dropped 3 bases, with 12 bases sitting between them. CDR1 is SGHRS, CDR2 YFSETQ, per germline. CDR3 nucleotides: TGCGCCAGCAGCTTAGACGCCACCGACTACGAGCAGTACTTC. Protein sequence: CASSLDATDYEQYF.

The rearrangement links TRBV29-1 to TRBJ1-1; no firm D call. The CDR3 covers 13 residues. The ends were cut back, 3 bases at V and 4 bases at J, with 12 bases in the middle. The germline V gene has CDR1 SQVTM and CDR2 ANQGSEA. The CDR3 coding sequence is TGCAGCGTTGATGGCTCTTCGAGCACTGAAGCTTTCTTT. It codes for CSVDGSSSTEAFF.

V and J are TRBV6-4 and TRBJ2-5; D is undetermined. The CDR3 covers 14 residues. V was trimmed by 2 bases and J by 2 bases, leaving 9 bases between them. The germline V gene has CDR1 MRHNA and CDR2 SNTAGT. The CDR3 is CASSDPRPQETQYF. In nucleotides, the CDR3 is TGTGCCAGCAGTGACCCTAGGCCACAAGAGACCCAGTACTTC.

The chain employs TRBV11-2 and TRBJ2-1, with TRBD2 as a possible D gene (5 bases). Germline V gives CDR1 SGHAT, CDR2 FQNNGV. This CDR3 has 15 residues. Trimming left V 1 base short and J 6 bases short, with 13 bases between. The CDR3 region is CASSLGSLASNEQFF. CDR3 coding DNA: TGTGCCAGCAGCTTAGGTAGCCTAGCCTCCAATGAGCAGTTCTTC.

The chain couples TRBV6-1 to TRBJ1-5, with TRBD1 identical over 7 bases. This CDR3 region has 15 residues. Germline assignment: CDR1 MNHNS and CDR2 SASEGT. Trimming took 3 bases from V and 2 from J; bases not matched to a gene: 4. The CDR3: CASSDRGARNQPQHF. The CDR3 DNA reads TGTGCCAGCAGTGACAGGGGGGCCCGCAATCAGCCCCAGCATTTT.

The J gene is TRBJ2-7, the V gene TRBV4-2; D is undetermined. CDR3 length equals 12 residues. Looked up from germline, CDR1 is LGHNA and CDR2 is YNFKEQ. With 4 bases removed from V and 4 bases from J, the gap between germline ends came to 8 bases. CDR3 coding DNA: TGTGCCAGCAGCCCACCCTCTTACGAGCAGTACTTC. It is translated as CASSPPSYEQYF.

The chain has TRBV6-1 and TRBJ1-1; a possible D gene is TRBD1 (6 bases). CDR1 and CDR2 from the germline V gene are MNHNS and SASEGT. V gave up 2 bases and J gave up 10 bases, with 8 bases separating them. The CDR3 consists of 11 residues. CDR3: CASSESQGAFF. In DNA, the CDR3 is TGTGCCAGCAGTGAATCACAGGGAGCTTTCTTT.

This rearrangement joins TRBV2 to TRBJ2-1, with D unclear. The V end was cut by 5 bases, the J end by 4 bases, with 3 bases between. Germline-derived CDR1 and CDR2 are SNHLY and FYNNEI. The CDR3 totals 11 residues. As DNA, the CDR3 is TGTGCCAGCAGTCTGTACAATGAGCAGTTCTTC. Translating gives CASSLYNEQFF.

This chain's CDR3 is CASSEAGSGANVLTF. The CDR3 region has the DNA TGTGCCAGCAGTGAAGCCGGGTCTGGGGCCAACGTCCTGACTTTC. This chain joins TRBV2 and TRBJ2-6; D is ambiguous. This CDR3 spans 15 amino acids. Germline V gene data show CDR1 as SNHLY and CDR2 as FYNNEI. Trimming removed 0 bases at V and 1 base at J, with 4 bases between. Full variable domain (missing parts from reference TRBV2 and TRBJ2-6): EPEVTQTPSHQVTQMGQEVILRCVPISNHLYFYWYRQILGQKVEFLVSFYNNEISEKSEIFDDQFSVERPDGSNFTLKIRSTKLEDSAMYFCASSEAGSGANVLTFGAGSRLTVL.

This CDR3 is CASSVATGFGSGANVLTF. DNA of the CDR3: TGTGCCAGCAGCGTAGCGACAGGGTTCGGGTCTGGGGCCAACGTCCTGACTTTC. The chain has TRBV9 and TRBJ2-6, with 7 positions matching TRBD1. The germline gives CDR1 SGDLS, CDR2 YYNGEE. There are 18 residues in the CDR3. J gave up 1 base and V 0 bases, and 7 bases lay outside the gene matches.

This chain uses TRBV28 with TRBJ2-1; D not certain. The V end lost 5 bases, the J end lost 7 bases, and 9 bases lay between the germline ends. Germline assignment: CDR1 MDHEN and CDR2 SYDVKM. The CDR3 sequence is 12 residues long. CDR3 sequence reads: CASSPLGNEQFF. CDR3 coding DNA: TGTGCCAGCAGTCCTTTAGGGAATGAGCAGTTCTTC.

This chain uses TRBV4-2 with TRBJ1-2; 8 bases map to TRBD1. Unmatched junction bases numbered 3, after V lost 0 bases and J lost 3 bases. The CDR3 consists of 15 residues. Looked up from germline, CDR1 is LGHNA and CDR2 is YNFKEQ. The CDR3 coding sequence is TGTGCCAGCAGCCAAGATCTGGACAGGGACTATGGCTACACCTTC. It codes for CASSQDLDRDYGYTF.

The CDR3 DNA reads TGTGCCAGCAGCTTAGGACTAGCGGGGGGGCCCGGGGAGCTGTTTTTT. Translation gives CASSLGLAGGPGELFF. V and J are TRBV7-2 and TRBJ2-2; 14 bases are a match to TRBD2. CDR3 size: 16 residues. The germline gives CDR1 SGHTA, CDR2 FQGNSA. The V segment lost 1 base and the J segment 6 bases; nucleotides outside the gene matches: 1.

J is TRBJ2-2 and V is TRBV7-9; D possibly matches TRBD1 or TRBD2 (6 bases each). Looked up from germline, CDR1 is SEHNR and CDR2 is FQNEAQ (reference sequence). V was clipped by 3 bases and J by 0 bases, with 11 bases between them. This CDR3 is 16 amino acids long. This CDR3 reads CASSFGGRTNTGELFF. Here the CDR3 DNA reads TGTGCCAGCAGCTTTGGGGGGCGTACGAACACCGGGGAGCTGTTTTTT.

The chain has TRBV18 and TRBJ1-1; 8 nucleotides agree with TRBD1. Germline CDR1 KGHSH, CDR2 LQKENI. The CDR3 runs 13 residues. V was clipped by 4 bases and J by 3 bases; unmatched bases: 1. CDR3 region: CASSHRGDTEAFF. CDR3 DNA sequence: TGTGCCAGCTCACACAGGGGGGACACTGAAGCTTTCTTT.

This chain connects TRBV2 to TRBJ2-3, with a weak D call TRBD1 (5 bases). CDR1 and CDR2 from the germline V gene are SNHLY and FYNNEI. The length of the CDR3 is 14 residues. V lost 5 bases, J lost 4 bases, and 13 bases lay in between. As DNA, the CDR3 is TGTGCCAGCAGTCACCCCTTCAGGGCAGATACGCAGTATTTT. Its translation is CASSHPFRADTQYF.

The chain couples TRBV10-3 to TRBJ1-1, with 7 bases identical to TRBD1. The CDR3 covers 14 residues. Trimming at V came to 8 bases and at J to 0 bases, leaving 6 bases not matched to a gene. CDR1 ENHRY and CDR2 SYGVKD come from the germline V gene. The CDR3: CAIRGGTVNTEAFF. The CDR3 nucleotides read TGTGCCATCCGAGGGGGCACGGTGAACACTGAAGCTTTCTTT.

This chain uses TRBV13 with TRBJ2-2, with D possibly matching TRBD2 (5 bases). Germline V gene data show CDR1 as PRHDT and CDR2 as FYEKMQ (reference sequence). Trimming removed 4 bases at V and 4 bases at J, with 13 bases between. CDR3 size: 15 residues. The CDR3 nucleotides read TGTGCCAGCAGCTGGGGTATAGGGAGCACCGGGGAGCTGTTTTTT. This gives the protein CASSWGIGSTGELFF.